The source of this T cell receptor beta chain is a study of T cells in Graves' hyperthyroidism and ophthalmopathy. Overall study findings and caveats: A 13 V-J model separated ophthalmopathy from stable hyperthyroidism. Blood also carried most thyroid clonotypes expanded above 0.001.

TCR beta CDR3 regions were amplified from RNA transcripts. HTBI primers were used for first-round RT-PCR of the TCR CDR3. MiXCR, run by TCRdb on the multiplex PCR reads, gives a single entry per CDR3 protein. In the table there are around 500,000 distinct CDR3 sequences, roughly an eighth of which are singletons. Diagnostic decisions used clinical symptoms, serum thyroxine and TRAb, thyroid ultrasound and orbital computed tomography. Trimming cost V 7 bases and J 7 bases; bases outside gene matches: 9. The CDR3 sequence is 13 residues long. Germline values: CDR1 SQVTM, CDR2 ANQGSEA. This clonotype occurred many times. What it binds is unknown.

Material: blood. This receptor was obtained from a woman under 30 with Graves' hyperthyroidism. The genes are TRBV29-1 and TRBJ2-1; 8 bases match TRBD2. CDR3 DNA sequence: TGCAGCGGGAGCGGGGGAATTACTAATGAGCAGTTCTTC. Protein: CSGSGGITNEQFF.